A selection of T cell receptor beta chains follows, all from one sample in a study of blood T cell repertoires in COVID-19. Generated by immunoSEQ multiplex PCR, the TCRdb table keeps only in-frame clones and is missing some. The sample includes about 66,000 clones, roughly 90% of them seen just once. The sample taken for sequencing was peripheral blood. These receptors originate from a man between 60 and 70 years old with acute or convalescent COVID-19. Each CDR3 is given with its conserved first and last residue. A D gene is named only where the DNA matches it firmly. Clone size is stated in some rows and not others, as once, few, many or a class when expanded.

V: TRBV6-1
size: few
D: .
J: TRBJ2-3
DNA: TGTGCCAGCAGTGGGGCAGCCCGACCATACACAGATACGCAGTATTTT
CDR3: CASSGAARPYTDTQYF

V: TRBV9
size: .
D: .
J: TRBJ1-1
DNA: TGTGCCAGCAGCGTAGTTGGAGGATCGGTAACTGAAGCTTTCTTT
CDR3: CASSVVGGSVTEAFF

V: TRBV19
size: .
D: TRBD1
J: TRBJ2-7
DNA: TGTGCCAGTAGTACATGGGACAGCGGATACGAGCAGTACTTC
CDR3: CASSTWDSGYEQYF

V: TRBV6-1
size: .
D: .
J: TRBJ1-1
DNA: TGTGCCAGCAGTGAAGTTCTGGGGGGATGGAGCACTGAAGCTTTCTTT
CDR3: CASSEVLGGWSTEAFF

V: TRBV5-6
size: .
D: TRBD1
J: TRBJ1-5
DNA: TGTGCCAGCAGCCAACAACAGGGGTTAGGGCAGCCCCAGCATTTT
CDR3: CASSQQQGLGQPQHF

V: TRBV19
size: .
D: TRBD1
J: TRBJ1-2
DNA: TGTGCCAGTAGTACAGACAGGGTTGCCTATGGCTACACCTTC
CDR3: CASSTDRVAYGYTF

V: TRBV7-2
size: .
D: TRBD2
J: TRBJ2-7
DNA: TGTGCCAGCAGCAGTAGCGGGGCCTCCTACGAGCAGTACTTC
CDR3: CASSSSGASYEQYF

V: TRBV2
size: .
D: .
J: TRBJ1-1
DNA: TGTGCCAGCAGTGAAAGGTGGGCAGGGGAAGCTTTCTTT
CDR3: CASSERWAGEAFF

V: TRBV5-4
size: once
D: .
J: TRBJ2-7
DNA: TGTGCCAGCAGCTTGGAACAGGGCCTTCCCTACGAGCAGTACTTC
CDR3: CASSLEQGLPYEQYF

V: TRBV11-3
size: once
D: .
J: TRBJ1-1
DNA: TGTGCCAGCAGCTCAGGGTTGGAGAACACTGAAGCTTTCTTT
CDR3: CASSSGLENTEAFF

V: TRBV27
size: .
D: .
J: TRBJ2-2
DNA: TGTGCCAGCAGTTTACCAGGGGTTCACGGGGAGCTGTTTTTT
CDR3: CASSLPGVHGELFF

V: TRBV14
size: .
D: .
J: TRBJ1-2
DNA: TGTGCCAGCAGCCCCACACCGTACCGGGGAAGAGGCTACACCTTC
CDR3: CASSPTPYRGRGYTF

V: TRBV19
size: .
D: .
J: TRBJ2-7
DNA: TGTGCCAGTAGTCCCTCTGGACATAGCTACGAGCAGTACTTC
CDR3: CASSPSGHSYEQYF

V: TRBV5-4
size: .
D: .
J: TRBJ1-1
DNA: TGTGCCAGCAGCCCTCGGACAACGAACACTGAAGCTTTCTTT
CDR3: CASSPRTTNTEAFF

V: TRBV7-2
size: .
D: TRBD1
J: TRBJ2-7
DNA: TGTGCCAGCACGACAGGGGCGTACGAGCAGTACTTC
CDR3: CASTTGAYEQYF

V: TRBV18
size: .
D: .
J: TRBJ2-7
DNA: TGTGCCAGCTCACCGGTTGGGACACAAGTCTCGGGTGAGCAGTACTTC
CDR3: CASSPVGTQVSGEQYF

V: TRBV27
size: .
D: .
J: TRBJ1-5
DNA: TGTGCCAGCAGGGATAATAACTATAGCAATCAGCCCCAGCATTTT
CDR3: CASRDNNYSNQPQHF

V: TRBV9
size: .
D: .
J: TRBJ1-6
DNA: TGTGCCAGCAGCCTACGGACAGATTTGGCCCTCCACTTT
CDR3: CASSLRTDLALHF

V: TRBV19
size: .
D: TRBD2
J: TRBJ2-5
DNA: TGTGCCAGTAGTAATCTAGCGGGGGGCCCTGCCCGCGTGTACTTC
CDR3: CASSNLAGGPARVYF

V: TRBV30
size: once
D: .
J: TRBJ1-3
DNA: TGTGCCTGGAGTGTCCCATCTGGAAACACCATATATTTT
CDR3: CAWSVPSGNTIYF

V: TRBV19
size: .
D: .
J: TRBJ1-5
DNA: TGTGCCAGTAGTATGGACTTATATCAGCCCCAGCATTTT
CDR3: CASSMDLYQPQHF

V: TRBV5-1
size: .
D: .
J: TRBJ1-1
DNA: TGCGCCAGCAGCGGTTCAGGGTCGAACACTGAAGCTTTCTTT
CDR3: CASSGSGSNTEAFF

V: TRBV19
size: .
D: TRBD1
J: TRBJ1-4
DNA: TGTGCCACAGGACAGGGGAAGTTTACTAATGAAAAACTGTTTTTT
CDR3: CATGQGKFTNEKLFF

V: TRBV19
size: .
D: TRBD1
J: TRBJ1-2
DNA: TGTGCCAGTAGTTATTCAGGGGGAGACGGAGGCTACACCTTC
CDR3: CASSYSGGDGGYTF

V: TRBV6-5
size: .
D: .
J: TRBJ2-7
DNA: TGTGCCAGCAGTCCAGCAGGTGGAGGCTACGAGCAGTACTTC
CDR3: CASSPAGGGYEQYF

V: TRBV7-2
size: .
D: TRBD1
J: TRBJ1-4
DNA: TGTGCCAGCAGCTTTGACAGGGGGTTAGCTAATGAAAAACTGTTTTTT
CDR3: CASSFDRGLANEKLFF

V: TRBV5-6
size: .
D: TRBD1
J: TRBJ1-1
DNA: TGTGCCAGCAGCTTGGGTTATCTGGGACAGCCTAACACTGAAGCTTTCTTT
CDR3: CASSLGYLGQPNTEAFF

V: TRBV2
size: .
D: .
J: TRBJ1-1
DNA: TGTGCCAGTTACAGGGCCGCACCTGAAGCTTTCTTT
CDR3: CASYRAAPEAFF

V: TRBV5-6
size: .
D: TRBD1
J: TRBJ2-1
DNA: TGTGCCAGCAGCCTGACAGGGGGCCATGATGAGCAGTTCTTC
CDR3: CASSLTGGHDEQFF

V: TRBV3-1/TRBV3-2
size: few
D: .
J: TRBJ1-1
DNA: TGTGCCAGCAGCCGCCCGGGGGGGTCCCCTGAAGCTTTCTTT
CDR3: CASSRPGGSPEAFF

V: TRBV5-4
size: .
D: TRBD2
J: TRBJ2-2
DNA: TGTGCCGGAAGAGCGGGACTTAACACCGGGGAGCTGTTTTTT
CDR3: CAGRAGLNTGELFF

V: TRBV29-1
size: .
D: TRBD1
J: TRBJ1-4
DNA: TGCAGCGCGGGAACAGGGGGCAAAGAAAAACTGTTTTTT
CDR3: CSAGTGGKEKLFF

V: TRBV2
size: .
D: .
J: TRBJ1-5
DNA: TGTGCCAGCAGGTACGAACAGGGCTCGAGTCAGCCCCAGCATTTT
CDR3: CASRYEQGSSQPQHF